Included here is one T cell receptor beta chain sequence, with context. The data are from a study of T cell changes during pregnancy in multiple sclerosis. Some clones are missing from TCRdb's copy, which holds only in-frame ones; the method was immunoSEQ multiplex PCR. The sample consists of 40,000 to 55,000 clones, around 90% of them appearing once. CDR3 length equals 14 residues. CDR1 KGHSH and CDR2 LQKENI come from the germline V gene. V lost 3 bases and J lost 5, with 13 bases in between. This receptor was identified in a female donor in good health, enrolled as a control in a pregnancy study. The chain couples TRBV18 to TRBJ1-1; D call uncertain. Sequences were derived from peripheral blood, sampled in the second trimester of pregnancy. The DNA of the CDR3 is TGTGCCAGCTCACCGGAGTTCTCCGGAACTGAAGCTTTCTTT. Translated, it gives CASSPEFSGTEAFF.